The next 25 T cell receptor beta chains were all read from a single sample in a study of T cells in Graves' hyperthyroidism and ophthalmopathy. Authors of the study amplified TCR beta CDR3 regions from RNA transcripts. The HTBI set primed first-round TCR CDR3 RT-PCR. Each CDR3 protein gets one entry after TCRdb re-called the multiplex PCR reads with MiXCR. The sample includes 730,000 or so distinct CDR3 sequences, around a sixth of them seen just once. The sample taken for sequencing was blood. All receptors derive from a woman between 45 and 60 years old with Graves' hyperthyroidism that later progressed to Graves' ophthalmopathy.

This clonotype was counted many times. The rearrangement uses TRBV30 and TRBJ1-2; D unresolved. The germline V gene has CDR1 GTSNPN and CDR2 SVGIG (reference sequence). V lost 3 bases to trimming and J lost 4 bases, with 3 bases between them. This CDR3 is built from 10 residues. In nucleotides, the CDR3 is TGTGCCTGGAGCGGCTATGGCTACACCTTC. It yields the protein CAWSGYGYTF.

This clonotype was recorded a few times. V usage is TRBV7-2 and J usage is TRBJ1-6, with D possibly being TRBD1 (5 bases). CDR1 is SGHTA and CDR2 is FQGNSA in the germline V gene. The CDR3 has 15 residues. Trimming removed 2 bases at V and 4 bases at J, with 9 bases between. Here the CDR3 DNA reads TGTGCCAGCAGCTTAAGGGGACGATATAATTCACCCCTCCACTTT. Protein product: CASSLRGRYNSPLHF.

The genes are TRBV27 and TRBJ2-3; the D gene is possibly TRBD2 (7 bases). The ends were cut back, 5 bases at V and 3 bases at J, with 18 bases in the middle. This CDR3 has 16 residues. Per germline, CDR1 MNHEY and CDR2 SMNVEV (reference sequence). CDR3 sequence reads: CASSQGGGGPTDTQYF. DNA for the CDR3: TGTGCCAGCAGTCAAGGAGGGGGGGGGCCGACAGATACGCAGTATTTT.

This clonotype was picked up a small number of times. The chain has TRBV14 and TRBJ1-6; a possible D gene is TRBD1 (6 bases). The CDR3 is 13 amino acids. Germline CDR1 SGHDN, CDR2 FVKESK. With 4 bases removed from V and 10 bases from J, the gap between germline ends came to 11 bases. CDR3 loop: CASSRDRPSPLHF. The DNA of the CDR3 is TGTGCCAGCAGCCGCGACAGGCCGTCACCCCTCCACTTT.

This clonotype was counted between two and nine times. The rearrangement links TRBV20-1 to TRBJ2-2, with D perhaps assigned TRBD1 or TRBD2 (5 bases each). Germline V lookup: CDR1 DFQATT, CDR2 SNEGSKA (reference sequence). The length of the CDR3 is 13 residues. Trimming took off 1 base at V and 7 bases at J, with 10 bases between the two ends. The CDR3 DNA sequence: TGCAGTGCTAGAGTGGGGGAAGTCGGGGAGCTGTTTTTT. It yields the protein CSARVGEVGELFF.

This clonotype was found once. One base away lies a much larger clone, so this may be a sequencing read error. The genes are TRBV12-3 or TRBV12-4 and TRBJ1-6, with D hard to call. The CDR3 runs 14 residues. The CDR3 spells CASSLVVEGSPPHF. The CDR3 coding sequence is TGTGCCAGCAGCCTGGTGGTAGAAGGTTCACCCCCCCACTTT.

This clonotype turned up a few times. V is TRBV6-1 and J is TRBJ1-6; D uncertain. Germline assignment: CDR1 MNHNS and CDR2 SASEGT. With 8 bases removed from V and 9 bases from J, the gap between germline ends came to 5 bases. This CDR3 is built from 10 residues. CDR3 loop: CASGASPLHF. The DNA for the CDR3 is TGTGCCAGCGGAGCTTCACCCCTCCACTTT.

At least ten counts were recorded for this clonotype. V usage is TRBV3-1 and J usage is TRBJ1-2; maybe TRBD1 (5 bases). The length of the CDR3 is 15 residues. Germline values: CDR1 LGHDT, CDR2 YNNKEL (reference sequence). Trimming left V 1 base short and J 5 bases short, with 14 bases between. The CDR3 loop is CASSQGGPNMYGYTF. Here the CDR3 DNA reads TGTGCCAGCAGCCAAGGGGGACCGAATATGTATGGCTACACCTTC.

V and J are TRBV29-1 and TRBJ1-1; no definite D call. Germline assignment: CDR1 SQVTM and CDR2 ANQGSEA. The length of the CDR3 is 12 residues. V lost 7 bases and J 10 bases, leaving 19 bases between the germline ends. The CDR3 nucleotides read TGCAGCGCCCGTATTTTGCGGCCTGCAGCTTTCTTT. Residues: CSARILRPAAFF.

This clonotype was counted many times. The J gene is TRBJ1-5, the V gene TRBV20-1; no reliable D call. The CDR3 extends over 15 amino acids. V gave up 0 bases and J gave up 3 bases, with 12 bases separating them. Germline V gene data show CDR1 as DFQATT and CDR2 as SNEGSKA (reference sequence). The CDR3 is CSARDLKGLNQPQHF. In DNA form, the CDR3 reads TGCAGTGCTAGAGATCTAAAAGGGCTCAATCAGCCCCAGCATTTT.

This clonotype was seen repeatedly, ten times or more. V gene TRBV7-2 combines with J gene TRBJ2-7; TRBD1 aligns across 9 bases. The CDR3 is 15 amino acids. The V segment lost 5 bases and the J segment 9 bases; nucleotides outside the gene matches: 14. Germline V gene lookup returns CDR1 SGHTA and CDR2 FQGNSA. Written as DNA, the CDR3 is TGTGCCAGCAGCCGAAATCCGGGACAGGGTATTGGGCAGTACTTC. This encodes CASSRNPGQGIGQYF.

This clonotype was counted once. This chain links TRBV6-5 with TRBJ2-7, with TRBD1 matching 8 bases. Per germline, CDR1 MNHEY and CDR2 SVGAGI. V trimming: 4 bases; J trimming: 3 bases; junction bases outside the gene matches: 8. The CDR3 runs 15 residues. CDR3 in DNA: TGTGCCAGCAGTTCAACAGGACAGGGAGGCTACGAGCAGTACTTC. Residues: CASSSTGQGGYEQYF.

There are a few counts of this clonotype. The genes are TRBV6-1 and TRBJ1-2; TRBD1 aligns across 8 bases. CDR1 is MNHNS, CDR2 SASEGT, per germline. The ends lost 6 bases at V and 2 bases at J; junction bases unmatched: 11. This CDR3 spans 16 amino acids. DNA of the CDR3: TGTGCCAGCAGGACCCCAGCGACAGGGGCCAACTATGGCTACACCTTC. Amino acid sequence: CASRTPATGANYGYTF.

This clonotype has more than one count but fewer than ten. It may be a read error: a sequence one base away is much more abundant. The rearrangement links TRBV12-3 or TRBV12-4 to TRBJ1-2; tentatively, D is TRBD1 (6 bases). The CDR3 totals 13 residues. For the CDR3, the DNA is TGTGCCGGCAGTCCCGGGACAACCTATGGCTACACCTTC. It is translated as CAGSPGTTYGYTF.

As to this clonotype: The junction departs from the called germline gene at one end, perhaps through a read error. The chain uses TRBV5-5 and TRBJ1-2; 7 nucleotides line up with TRBD1. Germline values: CDR1 SGHKS, CDR2 YYEKEE (reference sequence). The CDR3 has 14 amino acids. The CDR3 region has the DNA TGTGCCAGCAGCTCCCATGGGACAGTGGTTGGCTGCACCTTC. Its protein product is CASSSHGTVVGCTF.

At least ten counts were recorded for this clonotype. The chain has TRBV10-3 and TRBJ2-3, with 11 bases aligning to TRBD2. After removal of 3 bases from V and 1 base from J, the junction contained 9 bases not matched to a gene. Germline CDR1 is ENHRY and CDR2 is SYGVKD. The CDR3 length is 18 residues. CDR3 region: CAISDVVAGGLGTDTQYF. The CDR3 bases are TGTGCCATCAGTGATGTGGTAGCGGGGGGGCTCGGCACAGATACGCAGTATTTT.

The rearrangement joins TRBV7-6 to TRBJ1-2, with 7 bases fitting TRBD1. This CDR3 region has 15 residues. CDR1 and CDR2 from the germline V gene are SGHVS and FNYEAQ. V dropped 0 bases and J dropped 7; count of bases not matched to a gene: 8. The CDR3 here is CASSLAHRGGSGYTF. The CDR3 nucleotides read TGTGCCAGCAGCTTAGCGCACAGGGGTGGTTCTGGCTACACCTTC. Together with reference TRBV7-6 and TRBJ1-2, the CDR3 gives the full variable domain: GAGVSQSPRYKVTKRGQDVALRCDPISGHVSLYWYRQALGQGPEFLTYFNYEAQQDKSGLPNDRFSAERPEGSISTLTIQRTEQRDSAMYRCASSLAHRGGSGYTFGSGTRLTVV.

The sample holds many counts of this clonotype. This rearrangement joins TRBV3-1 to TRBJ1-4; no firm D call. The CDR3 runs to 13 residues. CDR1 and CDR2 from the germline V gene are LGHDT and YNNKEL (reference sequence). Between the trimmed V and J ends, which lost 4 bases and 6 bases, there was a span of 9 bases. The CDR3, as DNA: TGTGCCAGCAGCCCATGGAGGGATGAAAAACTGTTTTTT. Its translation is CASSPWRDEKLFF.

This clonotype was seen a few times. The rearrangement links TRBV29-1 to TRBJ2-2, with 8 bases lining up with TRBD1. This CDR3 is built from 15 residues. The V and J ends lost 4 bases and 1 base, in that order; junction bases with no gene match: 5. In germline, CDR1 is SQVTM, CDR2 ANQGSEA. Here the CDR3 DNA reads TGCAGCGTTGGGGACAGGACTGGGAACACCGGGGAGCTGTTTTTT. Its protein is CSVGDRTGNTGELFF.

This clonotype was detected ten times or more. The chain recombines TRBV20-1 with TRBJ1-1, with D uncertain. V was shortened by 1 base and J by 0 bases, with 6 bases between the two germline ends. This CDR3 has 13 residues. CDR1 and CDR2 from the germline V gene are DFQATT and SNEGSKA (reference sequence). The CDR3 sequence: CSARVGLNTEAFF. The CDR3 DNA follows: TGCAGTGCTAGAGTGGGATTGAACACTGAAGCTTTCTTT.

The sample holds a few counts of this clonotype. This clone may be a read error of a much larger clone one base away. The chain couples TRBV11-2 to TRBJ1-1, with 9 bases that match TRBD1. Germline CDR1 SGHAT, CDR2 FQNNGV. The CDR3 length is 17 residues. The CDR3 nucleotides read TGTGCCAGCAGCTTAGGGGGGACAGGGAAAGGGAACACTGAAGCTCTCTTT. Its translation: CASSLGGTGKGNTEALF. The whole variable domain, remainder taken from reference TRBV11-2 and TRBJ1-1, is EAGVAQSPRYKIIEKRQSVAFWCNPISGHATLYWYQQILGQGPKLLIQFQNNGVVDDSQLPKDRFSAERLKGVDSTLKIQPAKLEDSAVYLCASSLGGTGKGNTEALFGQGTRLTVV.

This clonotype was observed at least ten times. One end of the junction varies from germline; a read error may be responsible. The V gene is TRBV2, the J gene TRBJ2-2, with TRBD1 matching 8 bases. The V gene's germline CDR1 is SNHLY and CDR2 FYNNEI. The CDR3 loop spans 14 amino acids. CDR3 nucleotide sequence: TGTGCCAGCAGACCGGGACAGGACACCGGAGAGCTGTTTTTT. Translated: CASRPGQDTGELFF.

The chain carries TRBV7-8 and TRBJ2-2, with a tentative D call TRBD1 (6 bases). The CDR3 is 15 residues long. Trimming shortened V by 5 bases and J by 4 bases, and 14 bases separated the two germline ends. Germline CDR1 is SGHVS and CDR2 is FQNEAQ. The CDR3 nucleotides read TGTGCCAGCAGCCTCGGGGACATAATCACCGGGGAGCTGTTTTTT. This gives the protein CASSLGDIITGELFF.

The V and J genes are TRBV20-1 and TRBJ2-1; TRBD2 agrees at 9 bases. The CDR3 has 13 residues. V was pared by 5 bases and J by 8 bases, with 7 bases of the junction left unmatched. The germline gives CDR1 DFQATT, CDR2 SNEGSKA (reference sequence). The CDR3 DNA is TGCAGTGCTCATCTAGCGGGGATCGATGAGCAGTTCTTC. It yields the protein CSAHLAGIDEQFF.

There are a few counts of this clonotype. CDR3 region: CATSRGGPEDPPLHF. In DNA, the CDR3 is TGTGCCACCAGCAGAGGGGGCCCCGAGGATCCACCCCTCCACTTT. J is TRBJ1-6 and V is TRBV15, with D maybe TRBD1 (5 bases). This CDR3 has 15 residues. V shed 1 base and J shed 11 bases, with 15 bases lying between them. CDR1 is LNHNV, CDR2 YYDKDF, per germline (reference sequence).